These 22 T cell receptor beta chains originate from one sample sequenced in a study of control samples from healthy donors and cancer patients. Here immunoSEQ multiplex PCR was the method, and the copy in TCRdb shows in-frame clones only, minus some. Here the sample spans about 49,000 clones, roughly 85% being singletons. The specimen was PBMCs. All receptors come from a woman between 45 and 60 years old with lung cancer.

This clone was recorded a few times. The CDR3 DNA sequence: TGTGCCAGCAGCCATCTGCTGTCGGACCGGAGCACAGATACGCAGTATTTT. Translation gives CASSHLLSDRSTDTQYF. The chain couples TRBV5-8 to TRBJ2-3; D gene ambiguous. This CDR3 comprises 17 residues. V was clipped by 4 bases and J by 0 bases, with 18 bases between them. Germline CDR1 and CDR2: SGHTS and YDEGEE.

V usage is TRBV5-8 and J usage is TRBJ1-5; weak D call: TRBD1 (6 bases). The CDR3 has 15 amino acids. The ends were cut back, 7 bases at V and 2 bases at J, with 16 bases in the middle. The germline V gene has CDR1 SGHTS and CDR2 YDEGEE. CDR3 sequence: CASFSRSGGNQPQHF. In DNA form, the CDR3 reads TGTGCCAGCTTTTCGAGGTCAGGGGGCAATCAGCCCCAGCATTTT.

The chain recombines TRBV28 with TRBJ2-7; tentatively, D is TRBD1 or TRBD2 (5 bases each). From germline, CDR1 is MDHEN and CDR2 SYDVKM. V lost 4 bases to trimming and J lost 5 bases, with 12 bases between them. The CDR3 consists of 13 residues. CDR3 coding DNA: TGTGCCAGCAGTTCCGTTCAGGGAGACGAGCAGTACTTC. Protein: CASSSVQGDEQYF.

V is TRBV4-3 and J is TRBJ1-2; 9 nucleotides line up with TRBD1. Germline CDR1 and CDR2: LGHNA and YSLEER. The CDR3 consists of 15 residues. V shed 0 bases, J shed 4 bases, and the junction held 3 bases outside the gene matches. The CDR3 loop reads CASSQDDRGSYGYTF. CDR3 bases: TGCGCCAGCAGCCAAGACGACAGGGGGAGCTATGGCTACACCTTC.

The rearrangement joins TRBV2 to TRBJ2-3; no reliable D call. This CDR3 is built from 14 residues. Deletions cut 4 bases from V and 3 bases from J, with 11 bases between. Germline CDR1 is SNHLY and CDR2 is FYNNEI. CDR3 loop: CASSVFKATDTQYF. For the CDR3, the DNA is TGTGCCAGCAGTGTTTTTAAGGCGACAGATACGCAGTATTTT.

The chain is built from TRBV12-3 or TRBV12-4 and TRBJ1-3; D may be TRBD1 (6 bases). The ends were cut back, 6 bases at V and 1 base at J, with 7 bases in the middle. The CDR3 runs 13 residues. The CDR3 sequence is CASRQGSGNTIYF. CDR3 nucleotide sequence: TGTGCCAGCAGGCAGGGGTCTGGAAACACCATATATTTT.

The table lists this clone with a count of one. The chain has TRBV12-3 or TRBV12-4 and TRBJ2-7, with a weak D call TRBD1 (5 bases). The CDR3 extends over 12 amino acids. Trimming removed 6 bases at V and 2 bases at J, with 8 bases between. CDR3 DNA sequence: TGTGCCAGCAGCGACAGTGCCTACGAGCAGTACTTC. Translated, it gives CASSDSAYEQYF.

The rearrangement joins TRBV7-2 to TRBJ1-1; 7 bases map to TRBD1. From germline, CDR1 is SGHTA and CDR2 FQGNSA. Unmatched junction bases numbered 2, after V lost 8 bases and J lost 2 bases. There are 12 residues in the CDR3. As DNA, the CDR3 is TGTGCCAGCGGGACAGCTAACACTGAAGCTTTCTTT. Translating it yields CASGTANTEAFF.

The chain couples TRBV5-1 to TRBJ1-1, with 10 positions matching TRBD1. The CDR3 sequence is 16 residues long. V lost 3 bases, J lost 1 base, and 6 bases stayed unmatched. In germline, CDR1 is SGHRS, CDR2 YFSETQ. CDR3 coding DNA: TGCGCCAGCAGCTCACCAGGGACAGGGGCGAACACTGAAGCTTTCTTT. Translated: CASSSPGTGANTEAFF. The complete variable domain, with remaining parts taken from reference TRBV5-1 and TRBJ1-1, reads KAGVTQTPRYLIKTRGQQVTLSCSPISGHRSVSWYQQTPGQGLQFLFEYFSETQRNKGNFPGRFSGRQFSNSRSEMNVSTLELGDSALYLCASSSPGTGANTEAFFGQGTRLTVV.

V usage is TRBV29-1 and J usage is TRBJ1-4, with 7 bases lining up with TRBD1. Trimming removed 4 bases from V and 5 bases from J; junction bases left unmatched: 7. CDR1 and CDR2 (germline): SQVTM, ANQGSEA. CDR3 length: 14 amino acids. DNA for the CDR3: TGCAGCGTTGCGACAGGGCTTCAAAATGAAAAACTGTTTTTT. It codes for CSVATGLQNEKLFF. Supplemented by reference TRBV29-1 and TRBJ1-4, the full variable domain reads SAVISQKPSRDICQRGTSLTIQCQVDSQVTMMFWYRQQPGQSLTLIATANQGSEATYESGFVIDKFPISRPNLTFSTLTVSNMSPEDSSIYLCSVATGLQNEKLFFGSGTQLSVL.

The chain employs TRBV6-5 and TRBJ2-7; a possible D gene is TRBD1 (6 bases). V dropped 7 bases and J dropped 3 bases, with 16 bases sitting between them. Germline V gene data show CDR1 as MNHEY and CDR2 as SVGAGI. CDR3 length equals 14 residues. The CDR3 spells CASTPRTDYYEQYF. CDR3 DNA sequence: TGTGCCAGCACACCCCGGACAGACTACTACGAGCAGTACTTC.

The genes are TRBV24-1 and TRBJ2-3; 12 nucleotides align to TRBD2. The V gene end was trimmed by 3 bases and the J gene end by 4 bases; junction bases not matched to a gene: 1. The germline V gene encodes CDR1 KGHDR and CDR2 SFDVKD. The CDR3 is 15 amino acids. CDR3 amino acids: CATSDASGGADTQYF. CDR3 nucleotide sequence: TGTGCCACCAGTGATGCTAGCGGGGGGGCAGATACGCAGTATTTT.

The CDR3 here is CASRLGTANTEAFF. The CDR3 nucleotides are TGTGCCAGCAGACTAGGGACAGCAAACACTGAAGCTTTCTTT. The chain carries TRBV28 and TRBJ1-1; 7 positions match TRBD1. The ends lost 6 bases at V and 2 bases at J; junction bases unmatched: 6. This CDR3 comprises 14 residues. Germline V gene data show CDR1 as MDHEN and CDR2 as SYDVKM.

The chain recombines TRBV5-4 with TRBJ2-7, with 16 bases lining up with TRBD2. CDR1 SGHNT and CDR2 YYREEE come from the germline V gene (reference sequence). The junction had 4 bases not matched to a gene; V was cut back by 2 bases and J by 2 bases. The CDR3 runs 17 residues. CDR3 residues: CASSLSGLAGGTYEQYF. As DNA, the CDR3 is TGTGCCAGCAGCTTATCGGGACTAGCGGGGGGGACCTACGAGCAGTACTTC.

The rearrangement links TRBV9 to TRBJ2-5, with 7 bases fitting TRBD1. The junction had 5 bases not matched to a gene; V was cut back by 4 bases and J by 2 bases. The CDR3 covers 14 residues. Germline CDR1 and CDR2: SGDLS and YYNGEE. CDR3 sequence: CASSYRDRQETQYF. The CDR3 coding sequence is TGTGCCAGCAGCTACCGGGACAGACAAGAGACCCAGTACTTC.

The V gene is TRBV4-1, the J gene TRBJ2-2; D not resolved. V was trimmed by 0 bases and J by 2 bases, leaving 7 bases between them. From germline, CDR1 is MGHRA and CDR2 YSYEKL. CDR3 length: 15 residues. CDR3 sequence reads: CASSQERFNTGELFF. CDR3 nucleotides: TGCGCCAGCAGCCAAGAAAGGTTTAACACCGGGGAGCTGTTTTTT.

This sequence joins TRBV7-2 and TRBJ2-2; no clear D gene. The CDR3 has 15 amino acids. Germline assignment: CDR1 SGHTA and CDR2 FQGNSA. V lost 5 bases and J lost 4, with 14 bases in between. The CDR3 DNA follows: TGTGCCAGCAGCCGTTCCAGCTTCTTCACCGGGGAGCTGTTTTTT. Residues: CASSRSSFFTGELFF.

V is TRBV9 and J is TRBJ2-3; 7 bases match TRBD1. The CDR3 covers 16 residues. From germline, CDR1 is SGDLS and CDR2 YYNGEE. Losses at the gene ends were 2 bases for V and 2 bases for J; bases not matched to a gene: 8. For the CDR3, the DNA is TGTGCCAGCAGCGTTGGGGGAGACAGGGTCACAGATACGCAGTATTTT. Translating gives CASSVGGDRVTDTQYF.

The chain combines TRBV27 with TRBJ1-4; TRBD1 might be the D (6 bases). CDR1 is MNHEY, CDR2 SMNVEV, per germline (reference sequence). The CDR3 runs to 12 residues. V lost 3 bases and J 8 bases, leaving 7 bases between the germline ends. The DNA of the CDR3 is TGTGCCAGCAGTTTCAGGGGCGAAAAACTGTTTTTT. Amino acid sequence: CASSFRGEKLFF.

The chain couples TRBV19 to TRBJ2-6; D is ambiguous. The CDR3 contains 17 residues. Germline lookup yields CDR1 LNHDA and CDR2 SQIVND (reference sequence). Between the trimmed V and J ends, which lost 3 bases and 0 bases, there was a span of 12 bases. CDR3 nucleotides: TGTGCCAGTAGTATCACTCATTCCATCTCTGGGGCCAACGTCCTGACTTTC. This sequence encodes CASSITHSISGANVLTF.

This clone showed up just a few times. The chain is built from TRBV11-3 and TRBJ1-1; D remains unclear. The CDR3 is 14 amino acids. V was shortened by 0 bases and J by 5 bases, with 10 bases between the two germline ends. Germline V gives CDR1 SGHNT, CDR2 YENEEA. The CDR3 reads CASSLDPGRTEAFF. CDR3 in DNA: TGTGCCAGCAGCTTAGATCCTGGGAGGACTGAAGCTTTCTTT.

V is TRBV5-1 and J is TRBJ1-2, with D possibly being TRBD1 (5 bases). The CDR3 loop spans 16 amino acids. Germline V gene data show CDR1 as SGHRS and CDR2 as YFSETQ. The V and J ends lost 0 bases and 5 bases respectively, with 17 bases between them. CDR3 coding DNA: TGCGCCAGCAGCTTGGGGGGGGACCCGTGGTCTTATGGCTACACCTTC. It yields the protein CASSLGGDPWSYGYTF.